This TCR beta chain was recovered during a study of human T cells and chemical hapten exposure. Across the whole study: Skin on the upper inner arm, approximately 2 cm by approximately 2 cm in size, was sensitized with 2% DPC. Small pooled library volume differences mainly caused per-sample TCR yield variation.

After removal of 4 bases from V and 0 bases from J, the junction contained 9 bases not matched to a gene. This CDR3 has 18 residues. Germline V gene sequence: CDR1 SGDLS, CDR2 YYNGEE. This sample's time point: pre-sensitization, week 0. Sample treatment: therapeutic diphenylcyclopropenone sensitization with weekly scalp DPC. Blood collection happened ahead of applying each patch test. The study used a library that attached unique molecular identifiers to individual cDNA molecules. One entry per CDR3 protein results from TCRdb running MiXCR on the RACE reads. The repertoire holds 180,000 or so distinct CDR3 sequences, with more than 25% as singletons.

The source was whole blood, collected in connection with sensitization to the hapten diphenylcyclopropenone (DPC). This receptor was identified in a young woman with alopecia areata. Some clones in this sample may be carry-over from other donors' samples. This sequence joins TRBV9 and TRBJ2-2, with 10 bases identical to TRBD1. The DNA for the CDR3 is TGTGCCAGCAGCCCGCAGACAGGGGGCTTGTCGAACACCGGGGAGCTGTTTTTT. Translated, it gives CASSPQTGGLSNTGELFF.